Listed below are T cell receptor beta chains from one sample, sequenced in a study of T cell responses to AZD1222 COVID-19 vaccine. Using immunoSEQ multiplex PCR, the repertoire was profiled, and TCRdb retains in-frame clones only, with some absent. The repertoire has about 95,000 clones, approximately 91% of them found once; the top ten carry around 4%. Sequenced here: peripheral blood, sampled on day 0 of AZD1222 vaccination. These receptors originate from an adult in good health. The CDR3 runs from the conserved cysteine through the conserved F or W. The D gene is left open where the match is weak. Expanded clones get a size class; other rows say once, few or many, or leave the size out.

d_gene: NA; v_gene: TRBV7-3; abundance: NA; len: 14; j_gene: TRBJ1-1; CDR3aa: CASSLIGRNTEAFF; CDR3nt: TGTGCCAGCAGCTTAATAGGGAGGAACACTGAAGCTTTCTTT
d_gene: NA; v_gene: TRBV6-1; abundance: NA; len: 13; j_gene: TRBJ1-5; CDR3aa: CASSEARGKPQHF; CDR3nt: TGTGCCAGCAGTGAAGCAAGGGGGAAGCCCCAGCATTTT
d_gene: NA; v_gene: TRBV5-1; abundance: once; len: 15; j_gene: TRBJ1-1; CDR3aa: CASSPGPGMNTEAFF; CDR3nt: TGCGCCAGCAGCCCCGGACCTGGCATGAACACTGAAGCTTTCTTT
d_gene: NA; v_gene: TRBV5-1; abundance: NA; len: 15; j_gene: TRBJ2-7; CDR3aa: CASSLARDGIYEQYF; CDR3nt: TGCGCCAGCAGCTTGGCCAGGGACGGCATCTACGAGCAGTACTTC
d_gene: NA; v_gene: TRBV14; abundance: once; len: 17; j_gene: TRBJ1-4; CDR3aa: CASSHRSSAIQAEKLFF; CDR3nt: TGTGCCAGCAGCCACCGCTCGTCGGCCATCCAAGCTGAAAAACTGTTTTTT
d_gene: TRBD2; v_gene: TRBV5-1; abundance: NA; len: 13; j_gene: TRBJ2-5; CDR3aa: CASSSGAEETQYF; CDR3nt: TGCGCCAGCAGTAGCGGGGCTGAAGAGACCCAGTACTTC
d_gene: NA; v_gene: TRBV2; abundance: NA; len: 13; j_gene: TRBJ2-5; CDR3aa: CASSTILGETQYF; CDR3nt: TGTGCCAGCAGTACTATACTCGGTGAGACCCAGTACTTC
d_gene: NA; v_gene: TRBV4-1; abundance: NA; len: 14; j_gene: TRBJ2-7; CDR3aa: CASSQEGRGIEQYF; CDR3nt: TGCGCCAGCAGCCAAGAGGGAAGGGGTATAGAGCAGTACTTC
d_gene: NA; v_gene: TRBV5-6; abundance: NA; len: 16; j_gene: TRBJ1-6; CDR3aa: CASSPGASSYNSPLHF; CDR3nt: TGTGCCAGCAGCCCTGGGGCCAGCTCCTATAATTCACCCCTCCACTTT
d_gene: NA; v_gene: TRBV7-2; abundance: NA; len: 16; j_gene: TRBJ1-6; CDR3aa: CASSSGTYPYNSPLHF; CDR3nt: TGTGCCAGCAGCTCCGGGACATATCCTTATAATTCACCCCTCCACTTT
d_gene: NA; v_gene: TRBV4-2; abundance: NA; len: 14; j_gene: TRBJ1-2; CDR3aa: CASSQVGPGIGYTF; CDR3nt: TGTGCCAGCAGCCAAGTAGGCCCCGGAATCGGCTACACCTTC
d_gene: TRBD2; v_gene: TRBV5-1; abundance: NA; len: 13; j_gene: TRBJ2-2; CDR3aa: CASSFAGVGELFF; CDR3nt: TGCGCCAGCAGCTTCGCGGGGGTCGGGGAGCTGTTTTTT
d_gene: TRBD2; v_gene: TRBV10-3; abundance: NA; len: 16; j_gene: TRBJ2-5; CDR3aa: CAISGGTSVEQETQYF; CDR3nt: TGTGCCATCAGTGGGGGGACTAGCGTGGAACAAGAGACCCAGTACTTC
d_gene: NA; v_gene: TRBV7-9; abundance: NA; len: 15; j_gene: TRBJ2-7; CDR3aa: CASSLALVQHNEQYF; CDR3nt: TGTGCCAGCAGCTTAGCGCTAGTTCAGCACAACGAGCAGTACTTC
d_gene: TRBD1; v_gene: TRBV10-2; abundance: NA; len: 14; j_gene: TRBJ1-2; CDR3aa: CASLSLQGNYGYTF; CDR3nt: TGCGCCAGCCTCAGCTTACAGGGGAACTATGGCTACACCTTC
d_gene: NA; v_gene: TRBV19; abundance: NA; len: 13; j_gene: TRBJ1-1; CDR3aa: CASSISVNTEAFF; CDR3nt: TGTGCCAGTAGTATTTCAGTGAACACTGAAGCCTTCTTT
d_gene: TRBD2; v_gene: TRBV29-1; abundance: few; len: 14; j_gene: TRBJ2-3; CDR3aa: CSVKTSGGAGTQYF; CDR3nt: TGCAGCGTCAAAACTAGCGGGGGGGCCGGTACGCAGTATTTT
d_gene: NA; v_gene: TRBV18; abundance: NA; len: 16; j_gene: TRBJ1-3; CDR3aa: CASSYTQSASGNTIYF; CDR3nt: TGTGCCAGCTCATACACACAGTCCGCCTCTGGAAACACCATATATTTT
d_gene: NA; v_gene: TRBV9; abundance: NA; len: 16; j_gene: TRBJ1-3; CDR3aa: CASSVAVVGIGNTIYF; CDR3nt: TGTGCCAGCAGCGTAGCAGTAGTTGGAATAGGAAACACCATATATTTT
d_gene: TRBD2; v_gene: TRBV4-2; abundance: NA; len: 15; j_gene: TRBJ2-3; CDR3aa: CASSDSGGAADTQYF; CDR3nt: TGTGCCAGCAGTGATAGCGGGGGGGCAGCAGATACGCAGTATTTT
d_gene: NA; v_gene: TRBV12-3/TRBV12-4; abundance: NA; len: 13; j_gene: TRBJ1-2; CDR3aa: CASSTDFNYGYTF; CDR3nt: TGTGCCAGCAGTACAGACTTTAACTATGGCTACACCTTC
d_gene: TRBD1; v_gene: TRBV7-2; abundance: NA; len: 14; j_gene: TRBJ2-7; CDR3aa: CASSLAGTGLEQYF; CDR3nt: TGTGCCAGCAGCTTAGCGGGGACAGGGCTAGAGCAGTACTTC
d_gene: NA; v_gene: TRBV2; abundance: few; len: 14; j_gene: TRBJ2-2; CDR3aa: CASIESSNTGELFF; CDR3nt: TGTGCCAGCATCGAGTCATCGAACACCGGGGAGCTGTTTTTT
d_gene: TRBD2; v_gene: TRBV9; abundance: NA; len: 17; j_gene: TRBJ2-3; CDR3aa: CASSSSISGASTDTQYF; CDR3nt: TGTGCCAGCAGCAGCTCTATCAGCGGGGCTAGCACAGATACGCAGTATTTT
d_gene: NA; v_gene: TRBV7-3; abundance: NA; len: 13; j_gene: TRBJ1-1; CDR3aa: CASGAALNTEAFF; CDR3nt: TGTGCCAGTGGGGCAGCCCTGAACACTGAAGCTTTCTTT
d_gene: NA; v_gene: TRBV4-3; abundance: NA; len: 15; j_gene: TRBJ2-2; CDR3aa: CASTSNRAATGELFF; CDR3nt: TGCGCCAGCACTTCTAACAGGGCGGCCACCGGGGAGCTGTTTTTT
d_gene: TRBD2; v_gene: TRBV18; abundance: NA; len: 18; j_gene: TRBJ2-3; CDR3aa: CASSPTTSGGGGTDTQYF; CDR3nt: TGTGCCAGCTCACCAACGACTAGCGGGGGGGGAGGCACAGATACGCAGTATTTT
d_gene: NA; v_gene: TRBV9; abundance: NA; len: 15; j_gene: TRBJ1-2; CDR3aa: CASSVALRGDYGYTF; CDR3nt: TGTGCCAGCAGCGTAGCTCTGAGGGGGGACTATGGCTACACCTTC
d_gene: TRBD1; v_gene: TRBV27; abundance: NA; len: 14; j_gene: TRBJ2-3; CDR3aa: CASSLPGGLDTQYF; CDR3nt: TGTGCCAGCAGTTTGCCAGGGGGCTTAGATACGCAGTATTTT
d_gene: TRBD2; v_gene: TRBV7-6; abundance: NA; len: 15; j_gene: TRBJ2-3; CDR3aa: CASRRSGGWADTQYF; CDR3nt: TGTGCCAGCCGAAGAAGCGGGGGGTGGGCAGATACGCAGTATTTT
d_gene: NA; v_gene: TRBV19; abundance: NA; len: 13; j_gene: TRBJ1-1; CDR3aa: CASSIGTNTEAFF; CDR3nt: TGTGCCAGTAGTATAGGCACGAACACTGAAGCTTTCTTT
d_gene: NA; v_gene: TRBV19; abundance: NA; len: 12; j_gene: TRBJ1-1; CDR3aa: CASSIQNTEAFF; CDR3nt: TGTGCCAGTAGTATACAGAACACTGAAGCTTTCTTT
d_gene: NA; v_gene: TRBV19; abundance: NA; len: 18; j_gene: TRBJ1-5; CDR3aa: CASSTPRVLRYSNQPQHF; CDR3nt: TGTGCCAGTAGTACTCCCAGGGTACTAAGATATAGCAATCAGCCCCAGCATTTT
d_gene: TRBD1; v_gene: TRBV7-9; abundance: NA; len: 17; j_gene: TRBJ1-3; CDR3aa: CASSLALDREAGNTIYF; CDR3nt: TGTGCCAGCAGCTTAGCCTTGGACAGGGAAGCTGGAAACACCATATATTTT
d_gene: TRBD1; v_gene: TRBV2; abundance: NA; len: 15; j_gene: TRBJ1-1; CDR3aa: CASRQDRAGNTEAFF; CDR3nt: TGTGCCAGCAGGCAGGACAGGGCTGGGAACACTGAAGCTTTCTTT
d_gene: TRBD1; v_gene: TRBV25-1; abundance: NA; len: 15; j_gene: TRBJ2-7; CDR3aa: CASSQAGQGRDEQYF; CDR3nt: TGTGCCAGCAGCCAAGCGGGACAGGGGAGGGACGAGCAGTACTTC
d_gene: NA; v_gene: TRBV7-6; abundance: NA; len: 12; j_gene: TRBJ2-3; CDR3aa: CASSSDGVGQYF; CDR3nt: TGTGCCAGCAGCTCAGACGGAGTAGGGCAGTATTTT
d_gene: TRBD2; v_gene: TRBV2; abundance: NA; len: 15; j_gene: TRBJ2-5; CDR3aa: CASRLAGGQRETQYF; CDR3nt: TGTGCCAGCAGACTAGCGGGGGGGCAAAGGGAGACCCAGTACTTC
d_gene: NA; v_gene: TRBV7-2; abundance: NA; len: 14; j_gene: TRBJ1-3; CDR3aa: CASSLLSRGNTIYF; CDR3nt: TGTGCCAGCAGCTTATTGTCCCGGGGAAACACCATATATTTT
d_gene: NA; v_gene: TRBV6-2/TRBV6-3; abundance: NA; len: 15; j_gene: TRBJ2-7; CDR3aa: CASSYSMGRDYEQYF; CDR3nt: TGTGCCAGCAGTTACTCTATGGGCCGAGACTACGAGCAGTACTTC
d_gene: TRBD1; v_gene: TRBV11-2; abundance: NA; len: 17; j_gene: TRBJ2-7; CDR3aa: CASSPIDRGRKPYEQYF; CDR3nt: TGTGCCAGCAGCCCGATCGACAGGGGGCGAAAACCCTACGAGCAGTACTTC
d_gene: TRBD1; v_gene: TRBV7-6; abundance: NA; len: 17; j_gene: TRBJ1-5; CDR3aa: CASSRSAGQGARQPQHF; CDR3nt: TGTGCCAGCAGCCGTTCCGCGGGACAGGGGGCGCGTCAGCCCCAGCATTTT
d_gene: NA; v_gene: TRBV5-6; abundance: NA; len: 15; j_gene: TRBJ2-5; CDR3aa: CASSYVTTGQETQYF; CDR3nt: TGTGCCAGCAGCTACGTCACGACAGGCCAAGAGACCCAGTACTTC
d_gene: NA; v_gene: TRBV4-3; abundance: NA; len: 16; j_gene: TRBJ2-3; CDR3aa: CASSQGTGPYTDTQYF; CDR3nt: TGCGCCAGCAGCCAAGGTACAGGGCCCTACACAGATACGCAGTATTTT
d_gene: TRBD1; v_gene: TRBV10-3; abundance: NA; len: 12; j_gene: TRBJ1-2; CDR3aa: CAISLTGDGYTF; CDR3nt: TGTGCCATCAGCCTTACAGGGGATGGCTACACCTTC